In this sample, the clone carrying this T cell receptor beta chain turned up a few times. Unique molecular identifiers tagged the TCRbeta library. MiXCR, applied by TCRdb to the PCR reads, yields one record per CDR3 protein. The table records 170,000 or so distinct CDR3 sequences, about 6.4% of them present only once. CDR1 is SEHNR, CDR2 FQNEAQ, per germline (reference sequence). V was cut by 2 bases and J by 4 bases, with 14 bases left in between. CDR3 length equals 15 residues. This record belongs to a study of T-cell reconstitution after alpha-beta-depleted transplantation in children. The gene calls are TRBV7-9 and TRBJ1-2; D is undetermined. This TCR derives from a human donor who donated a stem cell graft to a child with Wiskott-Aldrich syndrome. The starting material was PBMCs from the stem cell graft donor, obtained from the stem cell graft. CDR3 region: CASSLNASPVYGYTF. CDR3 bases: TGTGCCAGCAGCTTAAACGCCTCGCCCGTCTATGGCTACACCTTC.